Shown below are 19 T cell receptor beta chains from a single sample sequenced in a study of blood T cell repertoires in COVID-19. The protocol was immunoSEQ multiplex PCR, while the TCRdb copy is restricted to in-frame clones and leaves out a portion. This table has approximately 110,000 clones, 92% appearing once. The sequenced material came from peripheral blood. The source is a man aged 50 to 59 with COVID-19, enrolled during active disease.

The V call is TRBV2, the J call TRBJ1-1; 12 bases agree with TRBD1. The length of the CDR3 is 15 residues. Per germline, CDR1 SNHLY and CDR2 FYNNEI. The trim removed 5 bases at V and 2 bases at J, leaving 3 bases unmatched. The CDR3 DNA sequence: TGTGCCAGCAGTCCTGGGACAGGGGGCAACACTGAAGCTTTCTTT. Protein sequence: CASSPGTGGNTEAFF.

This chain joins TRBV28 and TRBJ2-2; 7 nucleotides match TRBD1. V shed 2 bases and J 3 bases; nucleotides not matched to a gene: 3. Germline-derived CDR1 and CDR2 are MDHEN and SYDVKM. The CDR3 consists of 15 residues. This CDR3 is CASSLGQGDTGELFF. In nucleotides, the CDR3 is TGTGCCAGCAGTTTAGGGCAGGGGGACACCGGGGAGCTGTTTTTT.

The chain recombines TRBV6-5 with TRBJ1-1; D call uncertain. Deletions cut 5 bases from V and 5 bases from J, with 6 bases between. The germline V gene encodes CDR1 MNHEY and CDR2 SVGAGI. The CDR3 loop spans 11 amino acids. For the CDR3, the DNA is TGTGCCAGCAGTAAGCCAACTGAAGCTTTCTTT. Translation gives CASSKPTEAFF.

This clone was counted between two and nine times. This chain links TRBV4-1 with TRBJ1-2, with a tentative D call TRBD1 (5 bases). The CDR3 contains 16 residues. With 1 base removed from V and 0 bases from J, the gap between germline ends came to 12 bases. Germline assignment: CDR1 MGHRA and CDR2 YSYEKL. CDR3 amino acids: CASSQVDSRSNYGYTF. The CDR3 coding sequence is TGCGCCAGCAGCCAAGTCGACAGTAGGTCTAACTATGGCTACACCTTC.

The chain links TRBV29-1 to TRBJ2-1; D not certain. From germline, CDR1 is SQVTM and CDR2 ANQGSEA. Trimming took off 6 bases at V and 3 bases at J, with 6 bases between the two ends. This CDR3 is built from 11 residues. CDR3 in amino acids: CSVPYYNEQFF. As DNA, the CDR3 is TGCAGCGTGCCCTACTACAATGAGCAGTTCTTC.

This chain connects TRBV19 to TRBJ1-1; D is ambiguous. V was shortened by 7 bases and J by 12 bases, with 15 bases between the two germline ends. Per the germline V gene, CDR1 is LNHDA and CDR2 is SQIVND (reference sequence). The CDR3 length is 11 residues. In DNA, the CDR3 is TGTGCCAGTATCGAACACGACAAACCTTTCTTT. It specifies CASIEHDKPFF.

CDR3 amino acids: CASSPRLAGDRDTQYF. The DNA of the CDR3 is TGTGCCAGCAGCCCCCGGCTAGCGGGAGACAGGGATACGCAGTATTTT. V gene TRBV5-4 combines with J gene TRBJ2-3; 10 bases map to TRBD2. V shed 4 bases, J shed 6 bases, and the junction held 11 bases outside the gene matches. The CDR3 runs to 16 residues. The V gene's germline CDR1 is SGHNT and CDR2 YYREEE (reference sequence).

The CDR3 is CATEKAGSNQPQHF. For the CDR3, the DNA is TGTGCCACTGAAAAGGCAGGGAGCAATCAGCCCCAGCATTTT. The chain couples TRBV7-9 to TRBJ1-5; a possible D gene is TRBD1 (5 bases). CDR3 length: 14 amino acids. Germline CDR1 reads SEHNR; CDR2 reads FQNEAQ (reference sequence). Trimming stripped 10 bases from V and 1 base from J, with 14 bases between.

This chain uses TRBV2 with TRBJ2-1; 11 bases agree with TRBD1. Germline values: CDR1 SNHLY, CDR2 FYNNEI. The CDR3 is made up of 17 amino acids. J gave up 7 bases and V 5 bases, and 13 bases lay outside the gene matches. The CDR3 DNA is TGTGCCAGCAGTAGCGGGTTGGAAGGACAGGGGGCAAATGAGCAGTTCTTC. It encodes CASSSGLEGQGANEQFF. Combining the CDR3 with reference TRBV2 and TRBJ2-1 gives the whole variable domain EPEVTQTPSHQVTQMGQEVILRCVPISNHLYFYWYRQILGQKVEFLVSFYNNEISEKSEIFDDQFSVERPDGSNFTLKIRSTKLEDSAMYFCASSSGLEGQGANEQFFGPGTRLTVL.

This chain joins TRBV27 and TRBJ2-1; D unclear. Trimming pared 6 bases from V and 4 bases from J, leaving 4 bases between. From germline, CDR1 is MNHEY and CDR2 SMNVEV (reference sequence). The CDR3 extends over 11 amino acids. For the CDR3, the DNA is TGTGCCAGCAGCCATTACAATGAGCAGTTCTTC. Translation gives CASSHYNEQFF.

The genes are TRBV21-1 and TRBJ1-6; no DNA check was done on the table's D call, TRBD1. TRBV21-1 is a listed pseudogene. CDR3 length: 17 amino acids. This chain's CDR3 is CASSKEPWTGVNSPLHF. CDR3 sequence (DNA): TGTGCCAGCAGCAAAGAACCCTGGACAGGGGTTAATTCACCCCTCCACTTT.

This chain links TRBV28 with TRBJ2-7, with TRBD1 matching 8 bases. CDR3 length: 17 residues. Germline CDR1 and CDR2: MDHEN and SYDVKM. Trimming removed 1 base from V and 3 bases from J; junction bases left unmatched: 11. The DNA for the CDR3 is TGTGCCAGCAGTTTATACAGAGGACAGGGAGCTCACTACGAGCAGTACTTC. It specifies CASSLYRGQGAHYEQYF.

The chain is built from TRBV7-2 and TRBJ2-7; 8 bases align to TRBD1. The ends lost 2 bases at V and 3 bases at J; junction bases unmatched: 3. CDR3 length equals 14 residues. Germline V CDR1 and CDR2: SGHTA, FQGNSA. The CDR3: CASSLLGTGYEQYF. CDR3 in DNA: TGTGCCAGCAGCTTATTAGGGACAGGCTACGAGCAGTACTTC. Filled out from reference TRBV7-2 and TRBJ2-7, the complete variable domain reads GAGVSQSPSNKVTEKGKDVELRCDPISGHTALYWYRQSLGQGLEFLIYFQGNSAPDKSGLPSDRFSAERTGGSVSTLTIQRTQQEDSAVYLCASSLLGTGYEQYFGPGTRLTVT.

This chain joins TRBV7-3 and TRBJ2-7; 9 nucleotides agree with TRBD2. From germline, CDR1 is SGHTA and CDR2 FQGTGA. J gave up 2 bases and V 5 bases, and 7 bases lay outside the gene matches. The CDR3 runs 15 residues. The CDR3 loop reads CASSLGTSRAYEQYV. In DNA form, the CDR3 reads TGTGCCAGCAGCCTCGGGACTAGCCGTGCCTACGAGCAGTACGTC.

There are a few counts of this clone. Other DNA sequences within the sample encode an identical CDR3. The chain links TRBV6-2 or TRBV6-3 to TRBJ1-5; maybe TRBD1 (5 bases). The germline V gene has CDR1 MNHEY and CDR2 SVGEGT. Trimming removed 2 bases from V and 7 bases from J, with 6 bases in between. This CDR3 spans 12 amino acids. The CDR3 reads CASSYGGQPQHF. CDR3 nucleotide sequence: TGTGCCAGCAGTTACGGGGGGCAGCCCCAGCATTTT.

This sequence joins TRBV5-1 and TRBJ1-2, with TRBD1 as a possible D gene (6 bases). Trimming left V 6 bases short and J 7 bases short, with 16 bases between. CDR1 is SGHRS and CDR2 is YFSETQ in the germline V gene. The CDR3 spans 13 residues. The CDR3 region has the DNA TGCGCCAGCACCTTCGGGGGGCAGGCTGGCTACACCTTC. Protein product: CASTFGGQAGYTF.

The chain employs TRBV18 and TRBJ2-5; maybe TRBD2 (6 bases). Germline CDR1 and CDR2: KGHSH and LQKENI. With 3 bases removed from V and 0 bases from J, the gap between germline ends came to 14 bases. This CDR3 contains 16 residues. CDR3 in DNA: TGTGCCAGCTCACCGGGAGGCCCCCGGTACCAAGAGACCCAGTACTTC. Its translation is CASSPGGPRYQETQYF. Drawing the rest from reference TRBV18 and TRBJ2-5, the complete variable domain is NAGVMQNPRHLVRRRGQEARLRCSPMKGHSHVYWYRQLPEEGLKFMVYLQKENIIDESGMPKERFSAEFPKEGPSILRIQQVVRGDSAAYFCASSPGGPRYQETQYFGPGTRLLVL.

This chain connects TRBV18 to TRBJ2-5; perhaps TRBD2 as D (5 bases). Trimming stripped 1 base from V and 3 bases from J, with 21 bases between. This CDR3 has 18 residues. Germline CDR1 is KGHSH and CDR2 is LQKENI. CDR3 nucleotides: TGTGCCAGCTCACCACTTCCCGGACCAACCGGACTGAAAGAGACCCAGTACTTC. Amino acid sequence: CASSPLPGPTGLKETQYF.

V gene TRBV9 combines with J gene TRBJ2-1; 7 nucleotides align to TRBD2. V lost 2 bases and J lost 2; bases outside the gene matches: 7. Germline lookup yields CDR1 SGDLS and CDR2 YYNGEE. The CDR3 sequence is 16 residues long. DNA of the CDR3: TGTGCCAGCAGCGTGGGCGGGAGCGGGACCTACAATGAGCAGTTCTTC. Protein: CASSVGGSGTYNEQFF.